This T cell receptor beta chain was profiled in a study of technical replicates of blood from four donors. The CDR3 is 16 amino acids. Germline V CDR1 and CDR2: SGHRS, YFSETQ. J was trimmed by 2 bases and V by 5 bases; bases with no gene match: 11. The assay was immunoSEQ multiplex PCR, and TCRdb's table has in-frame clones only and misses some. The table includes about 49,000 clones, around 90% detected once. The source is a human donor in good health. Some clones in this sample may be carry-over from other donors' samples. Material for sequencing was PBMCs. V and J are TRBV5-1 and TRBJ2-7; 9 bases agree with TRBD2. Here the CDR3 reads CASRFVRGLAPYEQYF. The CDR3 DNA is TGCGCCAGCAGATTTGTCAGGGGACTAGCCCCCTACGAGCAGTACTTC.